One and the same sample provided the 21 T cell receptor beta chains below, sequenced in a study of T-cell memory formation after mild COVID-19. TCRdb fed the 5' RACE reads into MiXCR, producing one record per CDR3 protein. The profile shows under 400,000 distinct CDR3 sequences, around a fifth of them singletons. Sequencing used PBMCs or a T cell subset sorted from them (not recorded which). These receptors all come from an adult woman who had mild COVID-19 (a few samples of this study predate the infection). Cell type and time point are not known.

This clonotype was detected a few times. V usage is TRBV5-1 and J usage is TRBJ2-6; 7 nucleotides agree with TRBD1. Trimming cost V 0 bases and J 0 bases; bases outside gene matches: 9. Germline V gene sequence: CDR1 SGHRS, CDR2 YFSETQ. The CDR3 consists of 19 residues. CDR3 amino acids: CASSLEGALLYSGANVLTF. CDR3 nucleotide sequence: TGCGCCAGCAGCTTGGAGGGGGCCCTCCTCTACTCTGGGGCCAACGTCCTGACTTTC. The full variable domain, with the rest looked up from reference TRBV5-1 and TRBJ2-6, is KAGVTQTPRYLIKTRGQQVTLSCSPISGHRSVSWYQQTPGQGLQFLFEYFSETQRNKGNFPGRFSGRQFSNSRSEMNVSTLELGDSALYLCASSLEGALLYSGANVLTFGAGSRLTVL.

This clonotype was seen once. The chain links TRBV2 to TRBJ1-1, with unresolved D. CDR3 length equals 15 residues. The germline CDR1 and CDR2 sequences are SNHLY and FYNNEI. The V and J ends lost 2 bases and 4 bases respectively, with 14 bases between them. CDR3 residues: CASSENTAYRTEAFF. CDR3 bases: TGTGCCAGCAGTGAAAACACAGCATACCGCACTGAAGCTTTCTTT.

The chain combines TRBV4-2 with TRBJ2-5, with D hard to call. V was shortened by 1 base and J by 9 bases, with 18 bases between the two germline ends. The CDR3 length is 15 residues. The germline CDR1 and CDR2 sequences are LGHNA and YNFKEQ. The CDR3 DNA is TGTGCCAGCAGCCAAGGGGTCGGGCGGATAAGGGCCCAGTACTTC. Encoded protein: CASSQGVGRIRAQYF.

This clonotype turned up a few times. The chain recombines TRBV4-2 with TRBJ2-4; TRBD1 or TRBD2 may be the D gene (5 bases each). This CDR3 spans 13 amino acids. V was shortened by 8 bases and J by 7 bases, with 15 bases between the two germline ends. Per germline, CDR1 LGHNA and CDR2 YNFKEQ. This chain's CDR3 is CASAEGRQNIQYF. CDR3 DNA: TGTGCCAGCGCCGAGGGGAGACAGAACATTCAGTACTTC.

As to this clonotype: At one of its ends the junction is not consistent with the germline gene, which may arise from a read error. The chain has TRBV5-1 and TRBJ2-5; D possibly corresponds to TRBD1 (6 bases). The germline gives CDR1 SGHRS, CDR2 YFSETQ. The CDR3 runs to 14 residues. The CDR3 loop is CASRLDSQKETQYF. The CDR3 DNA sequence: TGCGCCAGCAGATTGGACAGTCAAAAAGAGACCCAGTACTTC.

This clonotype was observed a handful of times. This rearrangement joins TRBV5-1 to TRBJ2-1; the match to TRBD1 covers 8 bases. Germline V CDR1 and CDR2: SGHRS, YFSETQ. J gave up 7 bases and V 6 bases, and 6 bases lay outside the gene matches. The CDR3 length is 13 residues. In DNA form, the CDR3 reads TGCGCCAGCAACCCCGGACAGGGTAATGAGCAGTTCTTC. The encoded protein is CASNPGQGNEQFF.

There are a few counts of this clonotype. This chain uses TRBV4-2 with TRBJ2-3, with D maybe TRBD1 (7 bases). Looked up from germline, CDR1 is LGHNA and CDR2 is YNFKEQ. This CDR3 is built from 16 residues. The V end was cut by 1 base, the J end by 4 bases, with 15 bases between. The CDR3 loop is CASSQGQGGGADTQYF. The CDR3 DNA is TGTGCCAGCAGCCAAGGGCAGGGGGGAGGCGCAGATACGCAGTATTTT.

The chain recombines TRBV29-1 with TRBJ1-2; 7 bases line up with TRBD1. Germline V CDR1 and CDR2: SQVTM, ANQGSEA. Trimming cost V 5 bases and J 4 bases; bases outside gene matches: 13. The length of the CDR3 is 15 residues. Written as DNA, the CDR3 is TGCAGCGTTTATACCGGGACAGTAACTGTCTATGGCTACACCTTC. Protein: CSVYTGTVTVYGYTF.

The sample holds a few counts of this clonotype. This chain links TRBV27 with TRBJ2-5; D may be TRBD1 or TRBD2 (5 bases each). V was clipped by 1 base and J by 5 bases, with 8 bases between them. The CDR3 consists of 13 residues. Germline V gene sequence: CDR1 MNHEY, CDR2 SMNVEV (reference sequence). CDR3 sequence (DNA): TGTGCCAGCAGTTTATGGGGGAGCGAGACCCAGTACTTC. Protein sequence: CASSLWGSETQYF.

This clonotype was picked up a small number of times. The CDR3 sequence: CASSSGLAASVRIEQFF. CDR3 sequence (DNA): TGTGCCAGCAGTTCGGGACTAGCGGCTAGCGTGAGAATTGAGCAGTTCTTC. The rearrangement links TRBV5-6 to TRBJ2-1, with 11 nucleotides matching TRBD2. Losses at the gene ends were 5 bases for V and 9 bases for J; bases not matched to a gene: 16. This CDR3 is 17 amino acids long. Germline values: CDR1 SGHDT, CDR2 YYEEEE.

There are a few counts of this clonotype. V gene TRBV30 combines with J gene TRBJ2-2; 10 positions agree with TRBD1. The ends lost 4 bases at V and 5 bases at J; junction bases unmatched: 10. The germline CDR1 and CDR2 sequences are GTSNPN and SVGIG (reference sequence). The CDR3 extends over 16 amino acids. The CDR3 spells CAWKDRGQTGTGELFF. CDR3 in DNA: TGTGCCTGGAAAGACAGGGGGCAAACGGGAACCGGGGAGCTGTTTTTT.

This clonotype has ten or more counts. This CDR3 is CASSLLPGRGQETQYF. Written as DNA, the CDR3 is TGTGCCAGCAGCTTACTCCCCGGCAGGGGGCAAGAGACCCAGTACTTC. The chain combines TRBV13 with TRBJ2-5; 7 nucleotides agree with TRBD1. In germline, CDR1 is PRHDT, CDR2 FYEKMQ (reference sequence). The CDR3 consists of 16 residues. The V and J ends lost 2 bases and 2 bases, in that order; junction bases with no gene match: 8.

This clonotype came up a few times. This chain joins TRBV6-5 and TRBJ1-2, with 10 bases aligning to TRBD1. CDR3 size: 14 residues. V was clipped by 6 bases and J by 6 bases; unmatched bases: 7. CDR1 and CDR2 from the germline V gene are MNHEY and SVGAGI. The CDR3 loop reads CASRGQGVRHGYTF. The CDR3 nucleotides are TGTGCCAGCAGAGGACAGGGGGTTCGGCATGGCTACACCTTC.

This clonotype was seen more than once but under ten times. This sequence joins TRBV6-1 and TRBJ1-1; 7 bases are shared with TRBD1. V was pared by 8 bases and J by 4 bases, with 7 bases of the junction left unmatched. The CDR3 runs to 13 residues. Germline loops: CDR1 MNHNS, CDR2 SASEGT. The CDR3 bases are TGTGCCAGCCGACGATCAGGGGGCACTGAAGCTTTCTTT. Residues: CASRRSGGTEAFF.

This clonotype was picked up many times. This chain connects TRBV5-1 to TRBJ2-7; TRBD2 matches 8 bases. Germline loops: CDR1 SGHRS, CDR2 YFSETQ. V lost 6 bases, J lost 2 bases, and 7 bases stayed unmatched. The CDR3 totals 14 residues. CDR3 nucleotides: TGCGCCAGCATGAATAGCGGGAACCCCTACGAGCAGTACTTC. The encoded protein is CASMNSGNPYEQYF.

This rearrangement joins TRBV5-4 to TRBJ2-7; D is ambiguous. The CDR3 length is 13 residues. The germline V and J ends were trimmed by 0 bases and 4 bases, with 8 bases remaining between them. Germline V gene sequence: CDR1 SGHNT, CDR2 YYREEE (reference sequence). The CDR3 sequence: CASSLAGRYEQYF. CDR3 in DNA: TGTGCCAGCAGCTTGGCGGGCCGATACGAGCAGTACTTC.

The rearrangement joins TRBV20-1 to TRBJ1-5; no clear D. V lost 0 bases, J lost 7 bases, and 13 bases lay in between. This CDR3 has 14 residues. The germline CDR1 and CDR2 sequences are DFQATT and SNEGSKA (reference sequence). Written as DNA, the CDR3 is TGCAGTGCTAGAGAGGGGAGACAAAGGCAGCCCCAGCATTTT. Translation: CSAREGRQRQPQHF.

This chain connects TRBV7-9 to TRBJ1-1, with 11 bases matching TRBD1. The junction had 4 bases not matched to a gene; V was cut back by 4 bases and J by 6 bases. This CDR3 has 14 amino acids. Germline V gene data show CDR1 as SEHNR and CDR2 as FQNEAQ (reference sequence). The CDR3 sequence is CASSWGGQGAEAFF. The CDR3 DNA reads as TGTGCCAGCAGCTGGGGGGGACAGGGGGCTGAAGCTTTCTTT. Full variable domain (outside the CDR3, taken from reference TRBV7-9 and TRBJ1-1): DTGVSQNPRHKITKRGQNVTFRCDPISEHNRLYWYRQTLGQGPEFLTYFQNEAQLEKSRLLSDRFSAERPKGSFSTLEIQRTEQGDSAMYLCASSWGGQGAEAFFGQGTRLTVV.

The V and J genes are TRBV29-1 and TRBJ1-2, with D possibly being TRBD1 (6 bases). V was trimmed by 3 bases and J by 3 bases, leaving 11 bases between them. CDR3 length equals 13 residues. From germline, CDR1 is SQVTM and CDR2 ANQGSEA. The CDR3 sequence: CSVEDGGHYGYTF. CDR3 DNA sequence: TGCAGCGTTGAGGATGGGGGCCACTATGGCTACACCTTC.

This clonotype was observed many times. The chain uses TRBV7-9 and TRBJ2-3; D uncertain. V was pared by 5 bases and J by 6 bases, with 9 bases between. The germline gives CDR1 SEHNR, CDR2 FQNEAQ (reference sequence). The length of the CDR3 is 12 residues. CDR3 DNA: TGTGCCAGCAGCGTAATCGGGGATACGCAGTATTTT. It translates to CASSVIGDTQYF.

This clonotype was observed a few times. This chain joins TRBV12-3 or TRBV12-4 and TRBJ1-1; 10 positions match TRBD1. The junction had 6 bases not matched to a gene; V was cut back by 7 bases and J by 7 bases. The CDR3 is 13 residues long. The CDR3 region is CASTRGQGVEAFF. The CDR3 nucleotides read TGTGCCAGCACCCGAGGACAGGGGGTTGAAGCTTTCTTT.